These T cell receptor beta chains were read from a single sample in a study of vaccination and CD4 T cells after COVID-19. Their recognized antigens are unknown. TCRdb re-derived calls from the PCR reads in MiXCR, one entry per CDR3 protein. The table records some 10,000 distinct CDR3 sequences, less than 55% of them present only once. Sample: cultured CD4+ T cells from blood, taken after SARS-CoV-2 vaccination. The receptors stem from a human donor with COVID-19. Each CDR3 is given with its conserved first and last residue. The order of the fields is D gene, V gene, CDR3 length, clone size, J gene, CDR3 protein, CDR3 DNA. D genes are given only for firm matches. Expanded clones get a size class; other rows say once, few or many, or leave the size out.

d_gene: .; v_gene: TRBV19; len: 14; abundance: .; j_gene: TRBJ2-3; CDR3aa: CASSTGPPGDTQYF; CDR3nt: TGTGCCAGTAGTACCGGACCGCCCGGGGATACGCAGTATTTT
d_gene: TRBD1; v_gene: TRBV6-5; len: 13; abundance: .; j_gene: TRBJ2-3; CDR3aa: CASSYNRGYTQYF; CDR3nt: TGTGCCAGCAGTTATAACAGGGGTTATACGCAGTATTTT
d_gene: .; v_gene: TRBV27; len: 12; abundance: .; j_gene: TRBJ1-6; CDR3aa: CASSFRGVPLHF; CDR3nt: TGTGCCAGCAGTTTCCGGGGGGTCCCCCTCCACTTT
d_gene: .; v_gene: TRBV6-1; len: 15; abundance: .; j_gene: TRBJ1-5; CDR3aa: CASSVDSPGNQPQHF; CDR3nt: TGTGCCAGCAGTGTGGACAGCCCGGGCAATCAGCCCCAGCATTTT
d_gene: .; v_gene: TRBV6-5; len: 15; abundance: few; j_gene: TRBJ1-5; CDR3aa: CASSYLDTKNQPQHF; CDR3nt: TGTGCCAGCAGTTACCTGGACACCAAAAATCAGCCCCAGCATTTT
d_gene: .; v_gene: TRBV20-1; len: 15; abundance: .; j_gene: TRBJ1-4; CDR3aa: CSARARGTITGKLFF; CDR3nt: TGCAGTGCTAGAGCGCGTGGGACAATTACGGGAAAACTGTTTTTT
d_gene: .; v_gene: TRBV11-1; len: 13; abundance: .; j_gene: TRBJ1-1; CDR3aa: CASSLVRNTEAFF; CDR3nt: TGTGCCAGCAGCTTAGTCAGGAACACTGAAGCTTTCTTT
d_gene: TRBD1; v_gene: TRBV20-1; len: 15; abundance: .; j_gene: TRBJ2-2; CDR3aa: CSASLMTGVSGELFF; CDR3nt: TGCAGTGCTAGCCTGATGACAGGGGTTTCCGGGGAGCTGTTTTTT
d_gene: .; v_gene: TRBV7-8; len: 14; abundance: .; j_gene: TRBJ1-2; CDR3aa: CASSSDSLSYGYTF; CDR3nt: TGTGCCAGCAGCTCGGACAGTCTTTCATATGGCTACACCTTC
d_gene: .; v_gene: TRBV7-2; len: 13; abundance: .; j_gene: TRBJ2-3; CDR3aa: CASSFGSTDTQYF; CDR3nt: TGTGCCAGCAGCTTTGGCAGCACAGATACGCAGTATTTT
d_gene: TRBD2; v_gene: TRBV20-1; len: 17; abundance: few; j_gene: TRBJ2-1; CDR3aa: CSARVRGLAGGRPEQFF; CDR3nt: TGCAGTGCTAGAGTACGGGGACTAGCGGGGGGGCGACCTGAGCAGTTCTTC
d_gene: .; v_gene: TRBV5-4; len: 16; abundance: few; j_gene: TRBJ2-3; CDR3aa: CASSDGAGTRTDTQYF; CDR3nt: TGTGCCAGCAGCGACGGGGCCGGGACTCGCACAGATACGCAGTATTTT
d_gene: .; v_gene: TRBV7-9; len: 14; abundance: .; j_gene: TRBJ1-3; CDR3aa: CASSQPTLGNTIYF; CDR3nt: TGTGCCAGCAGCCAGCCCACCCTGGGAAACACCATATATTTT
d_gene: .; v_gene: TRBV9; len: 14; abundance: .; j_gene: TRBJ2-3; CDR3aa: CASGKPISTDTQYF; CDR3nt: TGTGCCAGCGGAAAGCCTATAAGCACAGATACGCAGTATTTT
d_gene: TRBD2; v_gene: TRBV6-1; len: 13; abundance: .; j_gene: TRBJ2-5; CDR3aa: CASSGLGAETQYF; CDR3nt: TGTGCCAGCAGCGGACTAGGGGCGGAGACCCAGTACTTC
d_gene: .; v_gene: TRBV6-5; len: 16; abundance: once; j_gene: TRBJ2-7; CDR3aa: CASSYSVPGTSYEQYF; CDR3nt: TGTGCCAGCAGTTATTCGGTCCCGGGGACCTCCTACGAGCAGTACTTC
d_gene: .; v_gene: TRBV5-4; len: 15; abundance: .; j_gene: TRBJ1-1; CDR3aa: CASSYEGGRNTEAFF; CDR3nt: TGTGCCAGCAGCTATGAAGGGGGGAGGAACACTGAAGCTTTCTTT
d_gene: TRBD2; v_gene: TRBV20-1; len: 14; abundance: .; j_gene: TRBJ2-3; CDR3aa: CSAPIAGGPDTQYF; CDR3nt: TGCAGTGCCCCGATAGCGGGGGGCCCAGATACGCAGTATTTT
d_gene: .; v_gene: TRBV2; len: 13; abundance: .; j_gene: TRBJ2-5; CDR3aa: CASKSGAGETQYF; CDR3nt: TGTGCCAGCAAATCGGGGGCGGGAGAGACCCAGTACTTC
d_gene: .; v_gene: TRBV18; len: 15; abundance: .; j_gene: TRBJ1-1; CDR3aa: CASSPPPGINTEAFF; CDR3nt: TGTGCCAGCTCACCACCTCCGGGAATTAACACTGAAGCTTTCTTT
d_gene: TRBD1; v_gene: TRBV6-5; len: 14; abundance: few; j_gene: TRBJ2-7; CDR3aa: CASSFGTGPNEQYF; CDR3nt: TGTGCCAGCAGTTTCGGGACAGGGCCCAACGAGCAGTACTTC